This entry concerns a single T cell receptor beta chain. This clonotype showed up many times. The specificity of this receptor is unknown. No per-base quality is available; no much larger clone lies one base away. This specimen belongs to a study of Graves' ophthalmopathy and Graves' hyperthyroidism (dated by TCRdb to the late 2010s). Notes on the research overall: Peripheral blood was collected at initial diagnosis, before any treatment. The study used TCR beta repertoire signatures to distinguish Graves' ophthalmopathy from Graves' hyperthyroidism and to predict progression to ophthalmopathy. In total, under 150 blood samples were TCR-sequenced: 43 ophthalmopathy, roughly 80 hyperthyroidism and some 17 hyperthyroidism-to-ophthalmopathy patients. To explore V-J signatures distinguishing ophthalmopathy from hyperthyroidism, a discovery set of roughly 100 patients (fewer than 45 ophthalmopathy, some 55 stable hyperthyroidism) was enrolled. The independent validation cohort included about 20 hyperthyroidism patients plus 17 patients who later progressed from hyperthyroidism to ophthalmopathy. T-cell repertoires of thyroid tissue and blood were compared in over 5 hyperthyroidism patients. Following sample collection, hyperthyroidism patients were given methimazole at a starting dose of 30 mg daily, and ophthalmopathy patients were given high-dose intravenous methylprednisolone. What the authors observed across the whole study: In validation, the model predicted ophthalmopathy progression with about 70% sensitivity and around 72% specificity; roughly 11 predicted patients were CT-confirmed with GO in a median of approximately 6.5 months. In cross-validation, the 13-signature model distinguished ophthalmopathy from stable hyperthyroidism with approximately 85% sensitivity and nearly 82% specificity, and in the test set the corresponding values were roughly 80% and 76%. Most of the expanded thyroid clonotypes with a frequency above 0.001 were also detected in blood, and it was suggested that the thyroid immune response may be reflected by blood repertoires. No statistical method was used to predetermine the sample size, and group allocation was not hidden from the investigators.

Patients with ophthalmopathy had moderately to severely active disease, with a Clinical Activity Score of 3 or more, a NOSPECS grade of 4 or more, and a disease duration of less than 3 months. Patients were excluded if they had other autoimmune diseases, uncontrolled infections, pregnancy or lactation. Clinical symptoms, serum thyroxine, TRAb, thyroid ultrasound and orbital computed tomography formed the basis of the diagnosis. PBMCs were isolated from approximately 10 ml of fresh peripheral blood by Ficoll-Paque density gradient centrifugation. Total RNA was extracted with Trizol reagent and quality-checked on an Agilent 2100 Bioanalyzer. For repertoire sequencing, the TCR beta CDR3 regions were amplified from RNA transcripts. The first round was an RT-PCR using HTBI primers with the Qiagen OneStep RT-PCR kit, and this first round was followed by a second-round multiplex PCR, then size selection and purification. Libraries were sequenced on an Illumina HiSeq2000 using paired-end 100 bp reads. The authors' analysis ran thus. SOAPnuke was used to process the reads, throwing out any read that had adapters, had uncalled bases, had a mean Phred below 15, or lacked an exact constant-primer or identifier match. High-quality paired reads were merged with COPE v1.2.5. Each unique nucleotide sequence was treated as a clonotype, and MiTCR v1.1 was used to align the clonotypes to the IMGT TRB V, D and J references. The analysis was limited to V-J combinations with a frequency above 0.0001, which together covered 99.2% of repertoires. For each V-J combination, a TCR clonal expansion and chaos score was defined as F50 clonal expansion divided by the chaos observed in the TCRdist matrix. Welch's t-statistics and random forest were used to narrow the features down to over ten V-J combinations, which were then fed into a naive Bayes classifier. The Morisita-Horn index was used to measure how similar the thyroid and blood repertoires were. TCRdb ran its own pipeline on the public reads, namely fastp trimming at Q25 and MiXCR clone calling, and kept in-frame beta chains. Duplicate CDR3 protein sequences are folded into a single record with the most common DNA and genes. TCRdb assigned the V and J calls; the authors' analysis was not used. This sample has 300,000 or so distinct CDR3 sequences in its table, and 17% of those were observed once. The ten largest clones take up over 9% of the sample.

V loses 2 bases of germline sequence and J loses 7 bases, and the interval between the two ends is 15 bases. Its CDR3 holds 16 amino acids, cysteine through phenylalanine. Just CDR3 DNA is preserved here, 48 bases in frame from base 1. For CDR1 and CDR2, the germline V gene lists MNHEY and SVGEGT. The sequence is built from TRBV6-2 or TRBV6-3 and TRBJ1-6, and perhaps TRBD1 as D gene, on 5 matching bases. The sequenced sample consisted of peripheral blood. The sequence was obtained from an adult man with Graves' ophthalmopathy. CDR3 loop: CASSYRGRVRNSPLHF. The DNA reads as follows: TGTGCCAGCAGTTACCGGGGCCGGGTGAGGAATTCACCCCTCCACTTT.